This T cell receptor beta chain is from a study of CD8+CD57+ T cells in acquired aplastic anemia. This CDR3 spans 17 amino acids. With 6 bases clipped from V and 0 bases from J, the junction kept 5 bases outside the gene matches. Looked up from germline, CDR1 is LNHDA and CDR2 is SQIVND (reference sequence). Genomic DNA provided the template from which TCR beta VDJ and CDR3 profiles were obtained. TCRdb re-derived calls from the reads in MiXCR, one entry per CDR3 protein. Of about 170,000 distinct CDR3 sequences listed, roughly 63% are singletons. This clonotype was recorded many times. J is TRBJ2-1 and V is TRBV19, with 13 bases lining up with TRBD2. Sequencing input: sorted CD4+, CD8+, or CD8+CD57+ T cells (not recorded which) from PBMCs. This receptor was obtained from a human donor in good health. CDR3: CASSGTSGTHSYNEQFF. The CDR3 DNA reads TGTGCCAGTAGCGGGACTAGCGGGACCCACTCCTACAATGAGCAGTTCTTC.